Following are 13 T cell receptor beta chains from one sample sequenced in a study of blood T cell repertoires in COVID-19. Profiled with immunoSEQ multiplex PCR; TCRdb holds only in-frame clones, not every one. The sample carries roughly 500,000 clones, 89% recorded once. The sample comprised peripheral blood. These receptors originate from a man younger than 35 with COVID-19, enrolled during active disease.

The rearrangement links TRBV2 to TRBJ2-2, with 7 nucleotides matching TRBD1. With V trimmed by 5 bases and J by 3 bases, 6 bases remained unmatched. Germline lookup yields CDR1 SNHLY and CDR2 FYNNEI. This CDR3 is built from 15 residues. The CDR3 reads CASSPRGQDTGELFF. The CDR3, as DNA: TGTGCCAGCAGTCCACGAGGACAGGACACCGGGGAGCTGTTTTTT.

The CDR3 sequence: CASSPNTGASGANVLTF. CDR3 bases: TGTGCCAGCAGCCCGAACACAGGGGCCTCTGGGGCCAACGTCCTGACTTTC. This sequence joins TRBV7-9 and TRBJ2-6; TRBD1 matches at 7 bases. This CDR3 is built from 17 residues. After removal of 5 bases from V and 0 bases from J, the junction contained 7 bases not matched to a gene. Looked up from germline, CDR1 is SEHNR and CDR2 is FQNEAQ (reference sequence).

The V gene is TRBV5-6, the J gene TRBJ1-4; 9 nucleotides match TRBD1. The CDR3 spans 15 residues. V lost 4 bases, J lost 8 bases, and 9 bases stayed unmatched. From germline, CDR1 is SGHDT and CDR2 YYEEEE. This chain's CDR3 is CASSPSGTGSEKLFF. CDR3 nucleotide sequence: TGTGCCAGCAGCCCATCCGGGACAGGGTCAGAAAAACTGTTTTTT. Supplemented by reference TRBV5-6 and TRBJ1-4, the full variable domain reads DAGVTQSPTHLIKTRGQQVTLRCSPKSGHDTVSWYQQALGQGPQFIFQYYEEEERQRGNFPDRFSGHQFPNYSSELNVNALLLGDSALYLCASSPSGTGSEKLFFGSGTQLSVL.

This clone was picked up one time. This rearrangement joins TRBV7-9 to TRBJ2-5; 7 bases agree with TRBD1. The CDR3 is 14 amino acids. The V and J ends lost 5 bases and 1 base, in that order; junction bases with no gene match: 4. Germline CDR1 SEHNR, CDR2 FQNEAQ (reference sequence). The CDR3: CASSVDRTQETQYF. The CDR3 DNA reads TGTGCCAGCAGCGTGGACAGGACCCAAGAGACCCAGTACTTC.

This clone was seen once. The V and J genes are TRBV24-1 and TRBJ2-2; TRBD1 agrees at 7 bases. This CDR3 spans 15 amino acids. Trimming removed 7 bases from V and 0 bases from J; junction bases left unmatched: 4. Germline V gene data show CDR1 as KGHDR and CDR2 as SFDVKD. The DNA for the CDR3 is TGTGCCACCAGGGGGACAGTCGCGAACACCGGGGAGCTGTTTTTT. The encoded protein is CATRGTVANTGELFF.

The chain combines TRBV7-6 with TRBJ1-6; D uncertain. Per germline, CDR1 SGHVS and CDR2 FNYEAQ. The CDR3 is 15 residues long. V lost 3 bases and J lost 3, with 9 bases in between. The CDR3 loop reads CASSLGRDYNSPLHF. CDR3 nucleotide sequence: TGTGCCAGCAGCTTGGGCAGAGACTATAATTCACCCCTCCACTTT.

The chain combines TRBV14 with TRBJ2-7, with D uncertain. The germline V and J ends were trimmed by 1 base and 5 bases, with 9 bases remaining between them. The CDR3 is 13 amino acids. In germline, CDR1 is SGHDN, CDR2 FVKESK. CDR3 sequence: CASSQVLVHEQYF. The CDR3 nucleotides read TGTGCCAGCAGCCAAGTCCTAGTCCACGAGCAGTACTTC.

This sequence joins TRBV6-5 and TRBJ2-1, with 12 bases that match TRBD2. J gave up 4 bases and V 7 bases, and 5 bases lay outside the gene matches. Germline CDR1 is MNHEY and CDR2 is SVGAGI. The CDR3 spans 15 residues. CDR3: CASKTSGGIYNEQFF. CDR3 DNA sequence: TGTGCCAGCAAAACTAGCGGGGGGATTTACAATGAGCAGTTCTTC.

This sequence joins TRBV25-1 and TRBJ2-5; 8 nucleotides agree with TRBD2. CDR3 length: 13 residues. The V and J ends lost 8 bases and 7 bases, in that order; junction bases with no gene match: 9. Germline V lookup: CDR1 MGHDK, CDR2 SYGVNS. DNA for the CDR3: TGTGCCAGCTCGGGACTAGGGGTGGGGACCCAGTACTTC. It yields the protein CASSGLGVGTQYF.

The chain links TRBV2 to TRBJ2-3; 9 bases fit TRBD2. V lost 6 bases and J lost 6; bases outside the gene matches: 4. The CDR3 is 13 residues long. Germline-derived CDR1 and CDR2 are SNHLY and FYNNEI. The CDR3: CASRGLALDTQYF. In DNA form, the CDR3 reads TGTGCCAGCAGGGGACTAGCTTTGGATACGCAGTATTTT.

This sequence joins TRBV19 and TRBJ1-3; tentatively, D is TRBD1 (5 bases). Trimming took 5 bases from V and 0 from J, leaving 11 bases between them. The CDR3 is 15 amino acids. Germline lookup yields CDR1 LNHDA and CDR2 SQIVND (reference sequence). The CDR3 loop is CASSYRSSSGNTIYF. In nucleotides, the CDR3 is TGTGCCAGTAGTTACAGGTCCAGCTCTGGAAACACCATATATTTT.

The genes are TRBV5-1 and TRBJ2-7; a weak D match, TRBD1 (6 bases). The germline V and J ends were trimmed by 4 bases and 7 bases, with 18 bases remaining between them. Germline assignment: CDR1 SGHRS and CDR2 YFSETQ. CDR3 length: 14 amino acids. CDR3 amino acids: CASSQVTDSEEQYF. CDR3 nucleotide sequence: TGCGCCAGCAGCCAGGTCACGGACAGTGAAGAGCAGTACTTC.

This chain connects TRBV6-5 to TRBJ2-7; D not certain. The V gene lost 0 bases and the J gene lost 1 base, with 7 bases spanning the gap. Germline CDR1 is MNHEY and CDR2 is SVGAGI. The length of the CDR3 is 14 residues. CDR3 loop: CASSYSADSYEQYF. The CDR3 DNA reads as TGTGCCAGCAGTTACTCGGCGGATTCCTACGAGCAGTACTTC.